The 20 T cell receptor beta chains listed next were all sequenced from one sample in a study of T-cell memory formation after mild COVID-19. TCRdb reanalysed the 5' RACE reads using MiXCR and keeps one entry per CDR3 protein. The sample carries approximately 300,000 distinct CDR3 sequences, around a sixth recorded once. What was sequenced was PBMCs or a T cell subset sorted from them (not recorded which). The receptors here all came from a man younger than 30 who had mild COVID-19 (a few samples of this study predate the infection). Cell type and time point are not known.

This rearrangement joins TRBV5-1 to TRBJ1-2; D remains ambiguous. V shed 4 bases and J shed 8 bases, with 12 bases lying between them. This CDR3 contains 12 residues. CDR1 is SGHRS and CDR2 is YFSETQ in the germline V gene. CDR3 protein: CASSAGLEGYTF. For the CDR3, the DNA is TGCGCCAGCAGCGCCGGCTTGGAAGGCTACACCTTC.

As DNA, the CDR3 is TGCAACCTATGTGGTTCTAGCGGGAGGTTGAGTGATGAGCAGTTCTTC. The encoded protein is CNLCGSSGRLSDEQFF. This sequence joins TRBV29-1 and TRBJ2-1; 11 bases align to TRBD2. This CDR3 is 16 amino acids long. CDR1 is SQVTM, CDR2 ANQGSEA, per germline.

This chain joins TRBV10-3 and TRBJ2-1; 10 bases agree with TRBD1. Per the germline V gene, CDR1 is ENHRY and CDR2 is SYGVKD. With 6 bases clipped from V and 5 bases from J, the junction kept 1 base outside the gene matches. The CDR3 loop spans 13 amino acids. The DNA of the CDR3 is TGTGCCATCAGAGGGACAGGGGACAATGAGCAGTTCTTC. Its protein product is CAIRGTGDNEQFF.

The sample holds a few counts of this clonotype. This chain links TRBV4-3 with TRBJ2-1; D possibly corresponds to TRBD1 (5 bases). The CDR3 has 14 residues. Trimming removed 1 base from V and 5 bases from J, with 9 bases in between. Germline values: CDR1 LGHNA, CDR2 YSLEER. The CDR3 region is CASSQVKGNNEQFF. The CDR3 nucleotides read TGCGCCAGCAGCCAAGTTAAGGGGAACAATGAGCAGTTCTTC.

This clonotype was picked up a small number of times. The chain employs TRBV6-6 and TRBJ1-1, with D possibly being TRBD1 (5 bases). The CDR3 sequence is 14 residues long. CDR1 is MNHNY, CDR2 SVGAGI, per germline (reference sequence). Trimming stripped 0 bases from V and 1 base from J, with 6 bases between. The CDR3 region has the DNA TGTGCCAGCAGTTACTCGACAGCGAACACTGAAGCTTTCTTT. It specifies CASSYSTANTEAFF.

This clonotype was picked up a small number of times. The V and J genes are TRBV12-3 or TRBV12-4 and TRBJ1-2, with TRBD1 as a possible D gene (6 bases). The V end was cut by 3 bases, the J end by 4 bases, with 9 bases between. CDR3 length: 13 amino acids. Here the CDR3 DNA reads TGTGCCAGCAGTTTTGCAGGGGCCTATGGCTACACCTTC. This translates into CASSFAGAYGYTF.

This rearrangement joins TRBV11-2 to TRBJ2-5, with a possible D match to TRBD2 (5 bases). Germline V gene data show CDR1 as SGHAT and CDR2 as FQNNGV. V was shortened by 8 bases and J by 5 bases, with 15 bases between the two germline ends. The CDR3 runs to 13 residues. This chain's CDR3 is CASGPRSGETQYF. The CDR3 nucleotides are TGTGCCAGCGGCCCTAGGAGCGGTGAGACCCAGTACTTC.

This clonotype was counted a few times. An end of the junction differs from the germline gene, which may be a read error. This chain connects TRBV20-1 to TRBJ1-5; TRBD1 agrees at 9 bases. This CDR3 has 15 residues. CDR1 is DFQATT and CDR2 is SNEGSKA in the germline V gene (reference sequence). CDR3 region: CSARDGGTGRHLGNF. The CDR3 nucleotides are TGCAGTGCTAGAGATGGGGGGACAGGGCGCCACCTAGGGAATTTT.

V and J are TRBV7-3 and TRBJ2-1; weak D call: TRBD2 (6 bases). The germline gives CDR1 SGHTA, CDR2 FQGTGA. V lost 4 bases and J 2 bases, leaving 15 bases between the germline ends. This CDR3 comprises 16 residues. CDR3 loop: CASSSPPGGTYNEQFF. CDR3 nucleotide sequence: TGTGCCAGCAGCTCCCCCCCCGGGGGTACCTACAATGAGCAGTTCTTC.

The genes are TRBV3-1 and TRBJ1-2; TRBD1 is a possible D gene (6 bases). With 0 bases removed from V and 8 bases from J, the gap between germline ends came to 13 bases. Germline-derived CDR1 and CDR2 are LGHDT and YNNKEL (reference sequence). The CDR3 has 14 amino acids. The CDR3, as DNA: TGTGCCAGCAGCCAAGATTATAGGGGGGGCGGCTACACCTTC. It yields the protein CASSQDYRGGGYTF.

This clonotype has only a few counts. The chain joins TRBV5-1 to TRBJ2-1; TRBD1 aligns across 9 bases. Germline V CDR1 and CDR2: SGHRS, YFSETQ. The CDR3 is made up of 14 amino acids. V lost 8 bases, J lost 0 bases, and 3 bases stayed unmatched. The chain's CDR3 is CASTGGFSYNEQFF. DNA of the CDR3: TGCGCCAGTACAGGGGGCTTCTCCTACAATGAGCAGTTCTTC.

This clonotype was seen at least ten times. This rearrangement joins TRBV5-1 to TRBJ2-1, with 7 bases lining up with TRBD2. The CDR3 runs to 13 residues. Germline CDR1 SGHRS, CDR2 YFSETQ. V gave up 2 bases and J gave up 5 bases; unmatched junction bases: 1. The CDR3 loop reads CASSFGGNNEQFF. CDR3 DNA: TGCGCCAGCAGCTTCGGGGGGAACAATGAGCAGTTCTTC. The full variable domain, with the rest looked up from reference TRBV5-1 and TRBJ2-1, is KAGVTQTPRYLIKTRGQQVTLSCSPISGHRSVSWYQQTPGQGLQFLFEYFSETQRNKGNFPGRFSGRQFSNSRSEMNVSTLELGDSALYLCASSFGGNNEQFFGPGTRLTVL.

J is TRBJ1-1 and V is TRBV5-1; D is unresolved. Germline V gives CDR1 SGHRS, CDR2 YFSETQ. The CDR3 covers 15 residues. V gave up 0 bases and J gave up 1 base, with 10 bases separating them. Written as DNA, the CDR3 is TGCGCCAGCAGCTTGGGGAACATACCGAACACTGAAGCTTTCTTT. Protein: CASSLGNIPNTEAFF.

CDR3 in amino acids: CASSFQGTSGNTIYF. The CDR3 DNA sequence: TGTGCCAGCAGCTTCCAGGGGACATCTGGAAACACCATATATTTT. The V call is TRBV7-2, the J call TRBJ1-3; TRBD1 might be the D (6 bases). V was cut by 3 bases and J by 1 base, with 10 bases left in between. The length of the CDR3 is 15 residues. Germline-derived CDR1 and CDR2 are SGHTA and FQGNSA.

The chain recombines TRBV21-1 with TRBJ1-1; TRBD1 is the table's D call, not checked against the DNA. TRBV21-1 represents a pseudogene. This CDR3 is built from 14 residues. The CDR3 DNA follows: TGTGCCAGCAGGTACAGGGGGCCTTACACTGAAGCTTTCTTT. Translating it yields CASRYRGPYTEAFF.

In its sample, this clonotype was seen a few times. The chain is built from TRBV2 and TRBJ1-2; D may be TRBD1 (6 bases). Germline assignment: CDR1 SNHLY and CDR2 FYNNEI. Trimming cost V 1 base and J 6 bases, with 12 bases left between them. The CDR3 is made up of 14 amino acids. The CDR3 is CASSEGQGWDGYTF. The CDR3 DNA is TGTGCCAGCAGTGAAGGGCAGGGGTGGGATGGCTACACCTTC.

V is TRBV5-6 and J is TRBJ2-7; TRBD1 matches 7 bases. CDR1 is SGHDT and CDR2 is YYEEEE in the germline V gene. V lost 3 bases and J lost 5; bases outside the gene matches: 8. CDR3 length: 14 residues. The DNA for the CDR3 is TGTGCCAGCAGCTCGGTCGACAGGGTTGACGAGCAGTACTTC. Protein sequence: CASSSVDRVDEQYF.

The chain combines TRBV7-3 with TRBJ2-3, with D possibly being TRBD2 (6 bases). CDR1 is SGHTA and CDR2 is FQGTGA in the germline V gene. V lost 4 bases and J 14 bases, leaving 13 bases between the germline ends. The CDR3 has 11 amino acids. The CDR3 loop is CASSSSGDLYF. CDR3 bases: TGTGCCAGCAGCTCTTCGGGAGATCTGTATTTT.

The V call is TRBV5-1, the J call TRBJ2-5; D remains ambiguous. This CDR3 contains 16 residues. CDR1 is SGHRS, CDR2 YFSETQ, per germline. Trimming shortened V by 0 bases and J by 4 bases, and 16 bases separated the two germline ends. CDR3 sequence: CASSLDPGQKGETQYF. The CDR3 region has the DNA TGCGCCAGCAGCTTGGATCCCGGCCAGAAGGGAGAGACCCAGTACTTC.

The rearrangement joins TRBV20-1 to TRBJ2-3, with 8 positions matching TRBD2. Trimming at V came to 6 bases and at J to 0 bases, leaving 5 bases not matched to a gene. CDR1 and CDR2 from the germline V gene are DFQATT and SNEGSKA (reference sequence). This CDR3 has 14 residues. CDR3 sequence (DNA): TGCAGTGCGGCGGGGGGCCGGAGCACAGATACGCAGTATTTT. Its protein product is CSAAGGRSTDTQYF.